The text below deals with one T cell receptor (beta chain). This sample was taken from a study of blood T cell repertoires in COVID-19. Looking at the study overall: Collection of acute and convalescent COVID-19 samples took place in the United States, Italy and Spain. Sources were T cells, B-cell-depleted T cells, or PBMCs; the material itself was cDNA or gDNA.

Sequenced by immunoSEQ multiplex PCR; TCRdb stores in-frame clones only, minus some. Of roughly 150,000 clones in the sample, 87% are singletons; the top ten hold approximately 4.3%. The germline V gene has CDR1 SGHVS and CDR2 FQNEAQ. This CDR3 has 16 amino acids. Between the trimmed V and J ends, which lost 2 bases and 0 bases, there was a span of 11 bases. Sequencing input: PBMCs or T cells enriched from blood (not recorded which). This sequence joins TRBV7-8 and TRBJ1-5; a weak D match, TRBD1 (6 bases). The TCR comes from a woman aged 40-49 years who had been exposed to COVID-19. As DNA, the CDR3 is TGTGCCAGCAGCTTAAATTCAGGGGATAGCAATCAGCCCCAGCATTTT. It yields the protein CASSLNSGDSNQPQHF.